The 22 T cell receptor beta chains below come from one sample, sequenced in a study of memory CD4+ T cells and cytomegalovirus serostatus (dated by TCRdb to 2018 to 2020). Receptor libraries were prepared by the immunoSEQ multiplex PCR assay. TCRdb took over this immuneACCESS table, retaining in-frame rearrangements with V and J assigned. Such tables are incomplete; in checked studies, under half of the missing clones stem from an unresolved V gene, and the remainder is unexplained. The sample table shows some 56,000 clones, and roughly 82% are seen once. Approximately 0.43% of the sample is taken by the ten largest. A FACSAria II was used to sort memory CD4+ T cells, defined as single viable CD3+CD4+CD8-CD45RO+ cells. Sample: memory CD4+ T cells from blood. These receptors were collected from an adult in good health and CMV-seronegative.

This chain uses TRBV7-9 with TRBJ2-1, with 7 bases lining up with TRBD2. Looked up from germline, CDR1 is SEHNR and CDR2 is FQNEAQ (reference sequence). CDR3 length equals 18 residues. With V trimmed by 5 bases and J by 8 bases, 21 bases remained unmatched. CDR3 nucleotides: TGTGCCAGCAGCGTGGCGAGGGCAACGGGGGGTGGAAGGCATGAGCAGTTCTTC. Protein product: CASSVARATGGGRHEQFF. Filled out from reference TRBV7-9 and TRBJ2-1, the complete variable domain reads DTGVSQNPRHKITKRGQNVTFRCDPISEHNRLYWYRQTLGQGPEFLTYFQNEAQLEKSRLLSDRFSAERPKGSFSTLEIQRTEQGDSAMYLCASSVARATGGGRHEQFFGPGTRLTVL.

The rearrangement uses TRBV7-6 and TRBJ2-7; 7 bases line up with TRBD1. The CDR3 contains 12 residues. Looked up from germline, CDR1 is SGHVS and CDR2 is FNYEAQ. The junction had 0 bases not matched to a gene; V was cut back by 2 bases and J by 5 bases. CDR3 sequence (DNA): TGTGCCAGCAGCTTAACAGGGGACGAGCAGTACTTC. Amino acids: CASSLTGDEQYF.

The chain uses TRBV28 and TRBJ1-2; 8 nucleotides align to TRBD1. CDR3 length: 15 residues. The V and J ends lost 6 bases and 5 bases, in that order; junction bases with no gene match: 11. In germline, CDR1 is MDHEN, CDR2 SYDVKM. CDR3 sequence (DNA): TGTGCCAGCAGCTCAGCCGCTTGGACAGGGTATGGCTACACCTTC. It encodes CASSSAAWTGYGYTF.

The rearrangement joins TRBV6-6 to TRBJ1-3, with D hard to call. Germline CDR1 is MNHNY and CDR2 is SVGAGI (reference sequence). V was clipped by 2 bases and J by 1 base, with 9 bases between them. The CDR3 runs 15 residues. The DNA for the CDR3 is TGTGCCAGCAGTTACGACGGGCATTCTGGAAACACCATATATTTT. This sequence encodes CASSYDGHSGNTIYF.

The V call is TRBV19, the J call TRBJ1-3; maybe TRBD1 (5 bases). This CDR3 contains 14 residues. Trimming removed 5 bases from V and 0 bases from J, with 8 bases in between. Germline V gene sequence: CDR1 LNHDA, CDR2 SQIVND (reference sequence). The CDR3 bases are TGTGCCAGTAGTCGACAGAGCTCTGGAAACACCATATATTTT. Protein sequence: CASSRQSSGNTIYF.

The CDR3 loop is CASSQDAPYGYTF. The CDR3, as DNA: TGTGCCAGCAGCCAAGATGCCCCCTATGGCTACACCTTC. This chain connects TRBV4-2 to TRBJ1-2; D is unresolved. Germline V lookup: CDR1 LGHNA, CDR2 YNFKEQ. The V end was cut by 0 bases, the J end by 4 bases, with 6 bases between. This CDR3 is 13 amino acids long.

The rearrangement joins TRBV5-5 to TRBJ1-2, with 8 bases fitting TRBD1. This CDR3 has 12 amino acids. Germline V lookup: CDR1 SGHKS, CDR2 YYEKEE (reference sequence). V was clipped by 4 bases and J by 8 bases; unmatched bases: 4. This chain's CDR3 is CASSVPGGGYTF. As DNA, the CDR3 is TGTGCCAGCAGCGTCCCAGGGGGCGGCTACACCTTC. The whole variable domain, remainder taken from reference TRBV5-5 and TRBJ1-2, is DAGVTQSPTHLIKTRGQQVTLRCSPISGHKSVSWYQQVLGQGPQFIFQYYEKEERGRGNFPDRFSARQFPNYSSELNVNALLLGDSALYLCASSVPGGGYTFGSGTRLTVV.

About this clone itself: The junction departs from the called germline gene at one end, perhaps through a read error. This chain connects TRBV7-7 to TRBJ2-2, with D unresolved. Germline V gives CDR1 SSHAT, CDR2 FNYEAQ (reference sequence). CDR3 length: 15 amino acids. For the CDR3, the DNA is TGTGCTAGCAGCCGATACGGCCAGAACACCGGGGAGCTGTTTTTT. The encoded protein is CASSRYGQNTGELFF.

The V call is TRBV5-6, the J call TRBJ2-3; the D is unclear. With 0 bases removed from V and 5 bases from J, the gap between germline ends came to 4 bases. This CDR3 has 12 amino acids. Germline V lookup: CDR1 SGHDT, CDR2 YYEEEE. This CDR3 reads CASSLVGDTQYF. CDR3 bases: TGTGCCAGCAGCTTGGTGGGAGATACGCAGTATTTT.

The chain uses TRBV29-1 and TRBJ2-7, with D possibly matching TRBD2 (5 bases). Germline V gives CDR1 SQVTM, CDR2 ANQGSEA. The CDR3 length is 13 residues. V lost 1 base and J lost 5, with 12 bases in between. Here the CDR3 DNA reads TGCAGCGTTGAAGTATCGGGGAGCAACGAGCAGTACTTC. As protein: CSVEVSGSNEQYF.

The CDR3 region has the DNA TGTGCCAGCAGTTTATTGAGTAGGCAGGGGGCGCAGCCCCAGCATTTT. It encodes CASSLLSRQGAQPQHF. The V gene is TRBV28, the J gene TRBJ1-5; 8 nucleotides match TRBD1. Germline assignment: CDR1 MDHEN and CDR2 SYDVKM. The CDR3 contains 16 residues. V shed 1 base, J shed 7 bases, and the junction held 9 bases outside the gene matches.

The CDR3 DNA reads as TGTGCCAGCAGCTTAGCAGCTCGGTACACTGAAGCTTTCTTT. Protein product: CASSLAARYTEAFF. This sequence joins TRBV11-3 and TRBJ1-1; D ambiguous. The V gene lost 1 base and the J gene lost 3 bases, with 9 bases spanning the gap. CDR1 SGHNT and CDR2 YENEEA come from the germline V gene. The CDR3 is made up of 14 amino acids.

The chain has TRBV2 and TRBJ2-3; 8 positions agree with TRBD2. V lost 5 bases to trimming and J lost 4 bases; unmatched junction nucleotides: 8. The V gene's germline CDR1 is SNHLY and CDR2 FYNNEI. The CDR3 has 15 amino acids. This chain's CDR3 is CASSRTSRSSDTQYF. In DNA form, the CDR3 reads TGTGCCAGCAGTAGGACTAGCCGCTCCTCAGATACGCAGTATTTT. The whole variable domain, remainder taken from reference TRBV2 and TRBJ2-3, is EPEVTQTPSHQVTQMGQEVILRCVPISNHLYFYWYRQILGQKVEFLVSFYNNEISEKSEIFDDQFSVERPDGSNFTLKIRSTKLEDSAMYFCASSRTSRSSDTQYFGPGTRLTVL.

The chain uses TRBV18 and TRBJ2-7; possibly TRBD1 for D (6 bases). CDR1 and CDR2 (germline): KGHSH, LQKENI. CDR3 length: 14 amino acids. The V gene lost 5 bases and the J gene lost 7 bases, with 18 bases spanning the gap. This chain's CDR3 is CASSYRDTRKEQYF. DNA for the CDR3: TGTGCCAGCTCATACCGGGACACTAGGAAAGAGCAGTACTTC. Looking up the rest from reference TRBV18 and TRBJ2-7 gives the full variable domain: NAGVMQNPRHLVRRRGQEARLRCSPMKGHSHVYWYRQLPEEGLKFMVYLQKENIIDESGMPKERFSAEFPKEGPSILRIQQVVRGDSAAYFCASSYRDTRKEQYFGPGTRLTVT.

This clone was recorded only once. This chain uses TRBV5-1 with TRBJ2-2, with TRBD1 as a possible D gene (5 bases). Germline CDR1 SGHRS, CDR2 YFSETQ. V was clipped by 4 bases and J by 1 base, with 11 bases between them. CDR3 length equals 15 residues. CDR3 in amino acids: CASSVWGWNTGELFF. CDR3 nucleotide sequence: TGCGCCAGCAGCGTATGGGGCTGGAACACCGGGGAGCTGTTTTTT. Based on the CDR3 plus reference TRBV5-1 and TRBJ2-2, the full variable domain is KAGVTQTPRYLIKTRGQQVTLSCSPISGHRSVSWYQQTPGQGLQFLFEYFSETQRNKGNFPGRFSGRQFSNSRSEMNVSTLELGDSALYLCASSVWGWNTGELFFGEGSRLTVL.

The chain joins TRBV4-3 to TRBJ2-2; D is uncertain. The V gene's germline CDR1 is LGHNA and CDR2 YSLEER. The CDR3 extends over 14 amino acids. The V end lost 2 bases, the J end lost 6 bases, and 10 bases lay between the germline ends. The CDR3 sequence: CASSQSSLSGELFF. Here the CDR3 DNA reads TGCGCCAGCAGCCAAAGTAGTCTCTCCGGGGAGCTGTTTTTT.

In nucleotides, the CDR3 is TGTGCCAGTAGGACGACTAGCGGGGGATACAATGAGCAGTTCTTC. It encodes CASRTTSGGYNEQFF. The chain carries TRBV19 and TRBJ2-1; 12 nucleotides match TRBD2. CDR1 is LNHDA and CDR2 is SQIVND in the germline V gene (reference sequence). The V segment lost 6 bases and the J segment 4 bases; nucleotides outside the gene matches: 4. The CDR3 totals 15 residues.

This clone is medium-sized within its sample. The rearrangement uses TRBV4-2 and TRBJ1-2, with a possible D match to TRBD1 (5 bases). Trimming stripped 1 base from V and 3 bases from J, with 21 bases between. CDR1 and CDR2 (germline): LGHNA, YNFKEQ. The CDR3 length is 18 residues. The CDR3: CASSQVLGGEGLDYGYTF. In DNA form, the CDR3 reads TGTGCCAGCAGCCAAGTCCTGGGGGGGGAGGGGCTGGACTATGGCTACACCTTC.

The rearrangement joins TRBV5-1 to TRBJ2-2; D is possibly TRBD2 (6 bases). The length of the CDR3 is 16 residues. V lost 3 bases and J lost 1, with 13 bases in between. CDR1 and CDR2 from the germline V gene are SGHRS and YFSETQ. The CDR3 coding sequence is TGCGCCAGCAGCTCGAATGCAGCGGGGAACACCGGGGAGCTGTTTTTT. Its protein product is CASSSNAAGNTGELFF. Full variable domain (remainder filled in from reference TRBV5-1 and TRBJ2-2): KAGVTQTPRYLIKTRGQQVTLSCSPISGHRSVSWYQQTPGQGLQFLFEYFSETQRNKGNFPGRFSGRQFSNSRSEMNVSTLELGDSALYLCASSSNAAGNTGELFFGEGSRLTVL.

V is TRBV9 and J is TRBJ2-7, with D unresolved. The CDR3 spans 15 residues. V was clipped by 2 bases and J by 3 bases, with 15 bases between them. Germline assignment: CDR1 SGDLS and CDR2 YYNGEE. This chain's CDR3 is CASSVLPGQVYEQYF. CDR3 coding DNA: TGTGCCAGCAGCGTCCTACCGGGCCAGGTCTACGAGCAGTACTTC. Combining the CDR3 with reference TRBV9 and TRBJ2-7 gives the whole variable domain DSGVTQTPKHLITATGQRVTLRCSPRSGDLSVYWYQQSLDQGLQFLIQYYNGEERAKGNILERFSAQQFPDLHSELNLSSLELGDSALYFCASSVLPGQVYEQYFGPGTRLTVT.

This clone was seen a few times. The rearrangement links TRBV21-1 to TRBJ1-1; TRBD1, the table's D call, was not compared with the DNA. TRBV21-1 is shown as a pseudogene. CDR3 length equals 14 residues. The CDR3 DNA reads as TGTGCCAGCAGCAAAACGAAAGGGGATTATGAAGCTTTCTTT. This codes for CASSKTKGDYEAFF.

The gene calls are TRBV28 and TRBJ2-1, with 7 bases identical to TRBD1. Trimming removed 5 bases from V and 8 bases from J; junction bases left unmatched: 12. The CDR3 contains 15 residues. The V gene's germline CDR1 is MDHEN and CDR2 SYDVKM. The CDR3 protein is CASSPSGTAVYEQFF. In nucleotides, the CDR3 is TGTGCCAGCAGTCCCTCCGGGACAGCAGTCTATGAGCAGTTCTTC.